The rows below give T cell receptor beta chains drawn from one sample of a study of molecular identifiers for immune sequencing clone quantification. TCRdb passed the PCR reads through MiXCR, listing each CDR3 protein once. Here the sample spans about 640,000 distinct CDR3 sequences, about 20% being singletons. Input material: naive CD8+ T cells from blood, with Jurkat cell RNA spiked in. These receptors were taken from a human donor in good health. Some libraries in this study had Jurkat cell RNA spiked in. Both conserved end residues are part of each CDR3. The D gene is left open where the match is weak. Size is stated for part of the rows, as once, few or many counts, or as a class when the clone is expanded.

d_gene: TRBD2
v_gene: TRBV27
abundance: many
j_gene: TRBJ2-1
CDR3nt: TGTGCCAGCAGTTTATACCCTAGCGGGAGTGTGAAGCAGTTCTTC
CDR3aa: CASSLYPSGSVKQFF

d_gene: -
v_gene: TRBV3-1
abundance: -
j_gene: TRBJ1-6
CDR3nt: TGTGCCGGCAGCCCGAACCCGGGAACATCACCCCTCCACTTT
CDR3aa: CAGSPNPGTSPLHF

d_gene: -
v_gene: TRBV27
abundance: -
j_gene: TRBJ1-5
CDR3nt: TGTGCCGGCAGTGTATCCAAGAATCAGCCCCAGCATTTT
CDR3aa: CAGSVSKNQPQHF

d_gene: TRBD2
v_gene: TRBV20-1
abundance: -
j_gene: TRBJ2-5
CDR3nt: TGCAGTACTAGACGGTCCCCTTTGACTGTTATCGGGGGGAACGGGGAGACCCAGTACTTC
CDR3aa: CSTRRSPLTVIGGNGETQYF

d_gene: TRBD1
v_gene: TRBV29-1
abundance: many
j_gene: TRBJ1-2
CDR3nt: TGCAGCGCTCCAACAGGGGGCTATGGCTACACCTTC
CDR3aa: CSAPTGGYGYTF

d_gene: -
v_gene: TRBV29-1
abundance: few
j_gene: TRBJ2-6
CDR3nt: TGCAGCGTCCCAGGGGGGGCAGCAGGGGCCAACGTCCTGACTTTC
CDR3aa: CSVPGGAAGANVLTF

d_gene: -
v_gene: TRBV19
abundance: -
j_gene: TRBJ2-1
CDR3nt: TGTGCCAGTAGTATAGGGGTCGGGCAGGCCCCATACCACTTC
CDR3aa: CASSIGVGQAPYHF

d_gene: -
v_gene: TRBV12-3/TRBV12-4
abundance: -
j_gene: TRBJ1-4
CDR3nt: TGTGCCAGCAGTTCTCACCCGGGACCGCCGAAAGAAAAACTGTTTTTT
CDR3aa: CASSSHPGPPKEKLFF

d_gene: -
v_gene: TRBV4-3
abundance: many
j_gene: TRBJ1-5
CDR3nt: TGCGCCAGCAGCCAAGATTACGGTTATAGCAATCAGCCCCAGCATTTT
CDR3aa: CASSQDYGYSNQPQHF

d_gene: TRBD2
v_gene: TRBV11-2
abundance: few
j_gene: TRBJ2-5
CDR3nt: TGTGCCAGCAGCACCGATCTAGCGGGGCAAGAGACCCAGTACTTC
CDR3aa: CASSTDLAGQETQYF

d_gene: -
v_gene: TRBV6-1
abundance: -
j_gene: TRBJ2-7
CDR3nt: TGTGCCAGCAGTGGTGATGGGAGACAATACTACGAGCAGTACTTC
CDR3aa: CASSGDGRQYYEQYF

d_gene: -
v_gene: TRBV11-2
abundance: -
j_gene: TRBJ1-2
CDR3nt: TGTGCCAGCAGTTCCCGTGGGGACGGCTATGGCTACACCTTC
CDR3aa: CASSSRGDGYGYTF

d_gene: -
v_gene: TRBV28
abundance: few
j_gene: TRBJ1-1
CDR3nt: TGTGCCAGCAGTTGGAGGGGTCGTCTGAACACTGAAGCTTTCTTT
CDR3aa: CASSWRGRLNTEAFF

d_gene: -
v_gene: TRBV27
abundance: many
j_gene: TRBJ2-7
CDR3nt: TGTGCCAGCAGTTGGACGGTTGGGTCCGAGCAGTACTTC
CDR3aa: CASSWTVGSEQYF

d_gene: TRBD1
v_gene: TRBV7-9
abundance: many
j_gene: TRBJ2-7
CDR3nt: TGTGCCAGCAGCCCCCGGGACAGGGTTTTAGAGCAGTACTTC
CDR3aa: CASSPRDRVLEQYF

d_gene: TRBD2
v_gene: TRBV4-3
abundance: many
j_gene: TRBJ2-7
CDR3nt: TGCGCCAGCAGCCAAGCCAGGCTAGCGGGAGTGGGGGAGCAGTACTTC
CDR3aa: CASSQARLAGVGEQYF

d_gene: -
v_gene: TRBV12-3/TRBV12-4
abundance: few
j_gene: TRBJ2-7
CDR3nt: TGTGCCAGCAGTTTCTGGAACTACTTTACCGGTGCCGGTGGCGAGCAGTACTTC
CDR3aa: CASSFWNYFTGAGGEQYF

d_gene: -
v_gene: TRBV27
abundance: -
j_gene: TRBJ1-5
CDR3nt: TGTGCCAGCAGTTTCGTCAGTGATAGCAATCAGCCCCAGCATTTT
CDR3aa: CASSFVSDSNQPQHF

d_gene: -
v_gene: TRBV5-8
abundance: few
j_gene: TRBJ2-3
CDR3nt: TGTGCCAGCAGCTGGCGCGGCGGTACCACAGATACGCAGTATTTT
CDR3aa: CASSWRGGTTDTQYF

d_gene: -
v_gene: TRBV11-2
abundance: -
j_gene: TRBJ1-1
CDR3nt: TGTGCCAGCAGCCGGGAGGCGGGTATGAACACTGAAGCTTTCTTT
CDR3aa: CASSREAGMNTEAFF

d_gene: -
v_gene: TRBV7-9
abundance: -
j_gene: TRBJ1-5
CDR3nt: TGTGCCGGCAGCTTAGGAAGCACAGGGTATAGCAATCAGCCCCAGCATTTT
CDR3aa: CAGSLGSTGYSNQPQHF

d_gene: -
v_gene: TRBV7-2
abundance: many
j_gene: TRBJ1-6
CDR3nt: TGTGCCAGCAGCTTAGGACAGCACTATAATTCACCCCTCCACTTT
CDR3aa: CASSLGQHYNSPLHF

d_gene: -
v_gene: TRBV5-1
abundance: many
j_gene: TRBJ1-1
CDR3nt: TGTGCCAGCAGCTTAGCCGGAAACACTGAAGCTTTCTTT
CDR3aa: CASSLAGNTEAFF

d_gene: -
v_gene: TRBV19
abundance: few
j_gene: TRBJ2-7
CDR3nt: TGTGCCAGTAGTGGTGGTCCTGGGGACGAGCAGTACTTC
CDR3aa: CASSGGPGDEQYF

d_gene: TRBD1
v_gene: TRBV6-6
abundance: -
j_gene: TRBJ2-1
CDR3nt: TGTGCCAGCAGTACGACAGGGGACCATGAGCAGTTCTTC
CDR3aa: CASSTTGDHEQFF

d_gene: TRBD2
v_gene: TRBV5-1
abundance: few
j_gene: TRBJ2-3
CDR3nt: TGCGCCAGCAAACTAACATACGGGACTAGTTTGTCAGATACGCAGTATTTT
CDR3aa: CASKLTYGTSLSDTQYF

d_gene: TRBD2
v_gene: TRBV27
abundance: many
j_gene: TRBJ2-7
CDR3nt: TGTGCCAGCAGTTTATACGCGGGGGGGGCCTACGAGCAGTACTTC
CDR3aa: CASSLYAGGAYEQYF

d_gene: -
v_gene: TRBV2
abundance: many
j_gene: TRBJ1-5
CDR3nt: TGTGCCAGCATACGGGGAGTGGGGCAGCCCCAGCATTTT
CDR3aa: CASIRGVGQPQHF

d_gene: -
v_gene: TRBV4-1
abundance: many
j_gene: TRBJ2-2
CDR3nt: TGTGCCAGCAGCCAGGGGACCGGGGAGCTGTTTTTT
CDR3aa: CASSQGTGELFF

d_gene: -
v_gene: TRBV20-1
abundance: many
j_gene: TRBJ2-7
CDR3nt: TGCAGTGCTAGAGGCGAGGCTTACGAGCAGTACTTC
CDR3aa: CSARGEAYEQYF

d_gene: TRBD1
v_gene: TRBV14
abundance: many
j_gene: TRBJ2-3
CDR3nt: TGTGCCAGCAGCCAAACCACGACAGGGGATACGCAGTATTTT
CDR3aa: CASSQTTTGDTQYF

d_gene: TRBD1
v_gene: TRBV20-1
abundance: -
j_gene: TRBJ1-5
CDR3nt: TGCAGTGCTAGAGCTACCGGGACAGGGGTATGGAATCAGCCCCAGCATTTT
CDR3aa: CSARATGTGVWNQPQHF

d_gene: TRBD1
v_gene: TRBV6-5
abundance: -
j_gene: TRBJ1-2
CDR3nt: TGTGCCAGCAGTTTGGGAACAGGGGCTATGTTCGTCGATGGCTACACCTTC
CDR3aa: CASSLGTGAMFVDGYTF

d_gene: -
v_gene: TRBV6-5
abundance: many
j_gene: TRBJ1-1
CDR3nt: TGTGCCAGCAGTTACTCTTGGGAGGGTGAAGCTTTCTTT
CDR3aa: CASSYSWEGEAFF

d_gene: -
v_gene: TRBV19
abundance: -
j_gene: TRBJ2-7
CDR3nt: TGTGCCAGTAGTCCGGGTTACGGGCAGTACTTC
CDR3aa: CASSPGYGQYF

d_gene: -
v_gene: TRBV5-6
abundance: many
j_gene: TRBJ2-7
CDR3nt: TGTGCCAGCAGCCCGTTCTGGGGTATGTACGAGCAGTACTTC
CDR3aa: CASSPFWGMYEQYF